A single sample gave rise to the 24 T cell receptor beta chains below, sequenced in a study of blood T cell repertoires in COVID-19. Assay used: immunoSEQ multiplex PCR; TCRdb lists only in-frame clones, some missing. The sample has fewer than 300,000 clones, 91% seen once. Sequenced: peripheral blood. The receptors shown here come from a woman in her twenties or thirties with COVID-19, enrolled during active disease.

This rearrangement joins TRBV5-5 to TRBJ2-3, with 16 positions matching TRBD2. From germline, CDR1 is SGHKS and CDR2 YYEKEE (reference sequence). CDR3 length: 18 residues. The junction had 7 bases not matched to a gene; V was cut back by 4 bases and J by 2 bases. The CDR3 DNA is TGTGCCAGCAGCCCGGGGACTAGCGGGAGGGTAACCACAGATACGCAGTATTTT. It translates to CASSPGTSGRVTTDTQYF.

This chain uses TRBV7-9 with TRBJ2-7; maybe TRBD2 (6 bases). Trimming stripped 1 base from V and 4 bases from J, with 11 bases between. Per germline, CDR1 SEHNR and CDR2 FQNEAQ (reference sequence). The CDR3 sequence is 14 residues long. The CDR3 DNA reads as TGTGCCAGCAGCTTAGATGCGGGACGATACGAGCAGTACTTC. Residues: CASSLDAGRYEQYF.

The rearrangement joins TRBV7-2 to TRBJ2-2; 14 nucleotides agree with TRBD2. Losses at the gene ends were 4 bases for V and 7 bases for J; bases not matched to a gene: 8. Per germline, CDR1 SGHTA and CDR2 FQGNSA. CDR3 size: 17 residues. The CDR3 loop is CASSSRRTSGRSGELFF. The CDR3 nucleotides read TGTGCCAGCAGCTCAAGAAGGACTAGCGGGAGGAGCGGGGAGCTGTTTTTT.

This clone was counted once. The chain couples TRBV7-9 to TRBJ2-1; the match to TRBD2 covers 8 bases. CDR1 SEHNR and CDR2 FQNEAQ come from the germline V gene (reference sequence). J gave up 5 bases and V 0 bases, and 3 bases lay outside the gene matches. This CDR3 has 15 amino acids. The CDR3 loop reads CASSLAQGLDNEQFF. The CDR3 DNA sequence: TGTGCCAGCAGCTTAGCACAGGGACTAGACAATGAGCAGTTCTTC.

This clone was seen more than once but under ten times. This chain connects TRBV30 to TRBJ1-4, with 9 bases identical to TRBD1. The CDR3 extends over 15 amino acids. Looked up from germline, CDR1 is GTSNPN and CDR2 is SVGIG (reference sequence). Trimming at V came to 3 bases and at J to 7 bases, leaving 9 bases not matched to a gene. CDR3 residues: CAWSRIQGAIEKLFF. The CDR3 nucleotides are TGTGCCTGGAGCCGGATACAGGGGGCAATTGAAAAACTGTTTTTT.

This chain uses TRBV2 with TRBJ1-2; 8 bases are shared with TRBD1. The germline CDR1 and CDR2 sequences are SNHLY and FYNNEI. The junction had 10 bases not matched to a gene; V was cut back by 6 bases and J by 4 bases. CDR3 length: 15 amino acids. CDR3 amino acids: CASRSRDRILYGYTF. CDR3 nucleotide sequence: TGTGCCAGCAGGAGCCGGGACAGGATTCTCTATGGCTACACCTTC.

The rearrangement uses TRBV10-2 and TRBJ2-7, with a possible D match to TRBD2 (6 bases). Trimming shortened V by 3 bases and J by 2 bases, and 11 bases separated the two germline ends. The CDR3 is 14 residues long. Per germline, CDR1 WSHSY and CDR2 SAAADI. The DNA of the CDR3 is TGCGCCAGCAGTGACGATAGGAGGGCCTACGAGCAGTACTTC. Protein product: CASSDDRRAYEQYF.

This clone was detected a few times. V usage is TRBV19 and J usage is TRBJ2-2, with 7 bases lining up with TRBD1. CDR3 length equals 15 residues. The germline V gene has CDR1 LNHDA and CDR2 SQIVND (reference sequence). V lost 3 bases to trimming and J lost 4 bases; unmatched junction nucleotides: 5. CDR3 bases: TGTGCCAGTAGTATCCCCGGGACAGCCACCGGGGAGCTGTTTTTT. Amino acid sequence: CASSIPGTATGELFF.

The chain couples TRBV5-1 to TRBJ2-2, with a weak D call TRBD2 (6 bases). Germline V gene data show CDR1 as SGHRS and CDR2 as YFSETQ. The CDR3 is made up of 16 amino acids. Trimming pared 5 bases from V and 4 bases from J, leaving 18 bases between. The CDR3 bases are TGCGCCAGCAGTTTAAGGATTAGCGGACCCACCGGGGAGCTGTTTTTT. This encodes CASSLRISGPTGELFF.

The chain uses TRBV28 and TRBJ2-7, with TRBD1 matching over 7 bases. The CDR3 length is 14 residues. J gave up 2 bases and V 5 bases, and 6 bases lay outside the gene matches. CDR1 and CDR2 (germline): MDHEN, SYDVKM. CDR3 sequence (DNA): TGTGCCAGCAGTGACAGGGCGAAGCCCTACGAGCAGTACTTC. Protein: CASSDRAKPYEQYF.

The gene calls are TRBV24-1 and TRBJ2-1; D is unresolved. Germline V gene sequence: CDR1 KGHDR, CDR2 SFDVKD. The CDR3 contains 12 residues. The germline V and J ends were trimmed by 0 bases and 12 bases, with 8 bases remaining between them. The CDR3, as DNA: TGTGCCACCAGTGATTTGCACGGGTCGCAGTTCTTC. It yields the protein CATSDLHGSQFF.

V is TRBV28 and J is TRBJ1-2, with D maybe TRBD1 (6 bases). Trimming pared 3 bases from V and 6 bases from J, leaving 29 bases between. Germline V CDR1 and CDR2: MDHEN, SYDVKM. The CDR3 sequence is 19 residues long. CDR3 in amino acids: CASSFFRRGQGFRSNGYTF. CDR3 bases: TGTGCCAGCAGTTTTTTCCGACGAGGGCAGGGGTTTAGGAGCAATGGCTACACCTTC.

This sequence joins TRBV19 and TRBJ2-7; D is possibly TRBD1 (5 bases). The ends were cut back, 8 bases at V and 3 bases at J, with 8 bases in the middle. The germline CDR1 and CDR2 sequences are LNHDA and SQIVND (reference sequence). This CDR3 has 11 residues. CDR3 sequence: CASGALYEQYF. The DNA of the CDR3 is TGTGCCAGTGGGGCCCTCTACGAGCAGTACTTC.

This clone was seen just once. The chain is built from TRBV11-1 and TRBJ2-7; a possible D gene is TRBD2 (5 bases). The CDR3 is 13 amino acids. V was cut by 3 bases and J by 2 bases, with 8 bases left in between. Germline lookup yields CDR1 SGHAT and CDR2 FQDESV (reference sequence). CDR3 bases: TGTGCCAGCAGCTTCGGAGCGGCCTACGAGCAGTACTTC. This sequence encodes CASSFGAAYEQYF.

This clone was seen a single time. J is TRBJ2-5 and V is TRBV27, with 9 bases lining up with TRBD2. The CDR3 covers 15 residues. The V segment lost 3 bases and the J segment 7 bases; nucleotides outside the gene matches: 9. Germline lookup yields CDR1 MNHEY and CDR2 SMNVEV (reference sequence). DNA of the CDR3: TGTGCCAGCAGTTTTTTAGCGGGGGATGGTGGGACCCAGTACTTC. It translates to CASSFLAGDGGTQYF.

This clone was observed a handful of times. This chain connects TRBV30 to TRBJ1-3, with D hard to call. Trimming took off 5 bases at V and 4 bases at J, with 6 bases between the two ends. In germline, CDR1 is GTSNPN, CDR2 SVGIG (reference sequence). CDR3 length: 11 residues. The CDR3 reads CAWGTGNTIYF. In nucleotides, the CDR3 is TGTGCCTGGGGTACAGGAAACACCATATATTTT.

The chain joins TRBV5-6 to TRBJ2-2; D is uncertain. The CDR3 totals 14 residues. Germline CDR1 reads SGHDT; CDR2 reads YYEEEE. V dropped 4 bases and J dropped 0 bases, with 7 bases sitting between them. The CDR3 DNA reads as TGTGCCAGCAGCCGCGTTACGAACACCGGGGAGCTGTTTTTT. Its protein is CASSRVTNTGELFF. Together with reference TRBV5-6 and TRBJ2-2, the CDR3 gives the full variable domain: DAGVTQSPTHLIKTRGQQVTLRCSPKSGHDTVSWYQQALGQGPQFIFQYYEEEERQRGNFPDRFSGHQFPNYSSELNVNALLLGDSALYLCASSRVTNTGELFFGEGSRLTVL.

The gene calls are TRBV7-8 and TRBJ2-7; D gene uncertain. The V and J ends lost 3 bases and 0 bases respectively, with 9 bases between them. CDR3 length equals 14 residues. Germline V CDR1 and CDR2: SGHVS, FQNEAQ. CDR3 DNA: TGTGCCAGCAGCTTCGTGCAGGACTCCTACGAGCAGTACTTC. Protein: CASSFVQDSYEQYF. Drawing the rest from reference TRBV7-8 and TRBJ2-7, the complete variable domain is GAGVSQSPRYKVAKRGQDVALRCDPISGHVSLFWYQQALGQGPEFLTYFQNEAQLDKSGLPSDRFFAERPEGSVSTLKIQRTQQEDSAVYLCASSFVQDSYEQYFGPGTRLTVT.

The gene calls are TRBV5-1 and TRBJ1-1; no clear D gene. This CDR3 spans 13 amino acids. Per the germline V gene, CDR1 is SGHRS and CDR2 is YFSETQ. Trimming left V 0 bases short and J 6 bases short, with 9 bases between. CDR3 region: CASSLEHLSEAFF. The CDR3, as DNA: TGCGCCAGCAGCTTGGAGCACTTATCTGAAGCTTTCTTT.

This clone appeared a single time. The rearrangement uses TRBV3-1 (or the pseudogene TRBV3-2) and TRBJ2-2; D remains ambiguous. The V end was cut by 4 bases, the J end by 1 base, with 13 bases between. CDR1 LGHDT and CDR2 YNNKEL come from the germline V gene (reference sequence). The CDR3 totals 16 residues. This chain's CDR3 is CASSLQAFQNTGELFF. Here the CDR3 DNA reads TGTGCCAGCAGCCTTCAAGCCTTTCAGAACACCGGGGAGCTGTTTTTT.

V is TRBV29-1 and J is TRBJ2-5; D is possibly TRBD1 (5 bases). Trimming pared 4 bases from V and 6 bases from J, leaving 15 bases between. Germline V gene sequence: CDR1 SQVTM, CDR2 ANQGSEA. CDR3 length: 13 amino acids. The CDR3 sequence is CSVGRQSTQTQYF. CDR3 coding DNA: TGCAGCGTTGGGCGACAGTCGACGCAGACCCAGTACTTC.

This chain links TRBV30 with TRBJ2-3, with D tentatively TRBD1 (5 bases). The CDR3 extends over 15 amino acids. Germline values: CDR1 GTSNPN, CDR2 SVGIG (reference sequence). V was cut by 3 bases and J by 0 bases, with 13 bases left in between. For the CDR3, the DNA is TGTGCCTGGAGATGGGGCTCGACTAGCACAGATACGCAGTATTTT. This codes for CAWRWGSTSTDTQYF.

This chain joins TRBV27 and TRBJ1-5; 7 positions match TRBD1. J gave up 1 base and V 9 bases, and 6 bases lay outside the gene matches. This CDR3 is 14 amino acids long. Germline-derived CDR1 and CDR2 are MNHEY and SMNVEV (reference sequence). CDR3: CASRDRASNQPQHF. For the CDR3, the DNA is TGTGCCAGTAGAGACAGGGCAAGCAATCAGCCCCAGCATTTT.

V usage is TRBV1 and J usage is TRBJ1-2; whether TRBD1, the table's D call, matches the DNA was not checked. TRBV1 is a pseudogene segment. The CDR3 extends over 9 amino acids. CDR3 sequence reads: CTRQECYTF. The CDR3 DNA sequence: TGCACCAGACAGGAGTGCTACACCTTC.